The 21 T cell receptor beta chains below were found in one sample sequenced in a study of control samples from healthy donors and cancer patients. This table comes from immunoSEQ multiplex PCR, and its TCRdb copy is limited to in-frame clones, with some not included. This sample has about 180,000 clones, with around 90% found just once. The sample comprised blood. Every receptor here comes from a woman between 50 and 59 years old in good health.

This clone has a handful of counts. A junction boundary mismatches the germline segment, possibly from a read error. The chain combines TRBV28 with TRBJ2-3; D is possibly TRBD2 (6 bases). There are 15 residues in the CDR3. Germline-derived CDR1 and CDR2 are MDHEN and SYDVKM. The DNA for the CDR3 is TGTGCCAGCAATTCACTCACCGGGAGCACAGCTACGCAGTATTTT. It is translated as CASNSLTGSTATQYF.

The CDR3 sequence: CASSLPGSYEQYF. The CDR3 bases are TGTGCCAGCAGCTTACCAGGCTCCTACGAGCAGTACTTC. The genes are TRBV7-2 and TRBJ2-7; D uncertain. From germline, CDR1 is SGHTA and CDR2 FQGNSA. The CDR3 is 13 residues long. V lost 2 bases, J lost 0 bases, and 5 bases lay in between. The whole variable domain, filled in from reference TRBV7-2 and TRBJ2-7, reads GAGVSQSPSNKVTEKGKDVELRCDPISGHTALYWYRQSLGQGLEFLIYFQGNSAPDKSGLPSDRFSAERTGGSVSTLTIQRTQQEDSAVYLCASSLPGSYEQYFGPGTRLTVT.

This clone came up once. The chain recombines TRBV14 with TRBJ1-4; no clear D. V lost 4 bases and J 5 bases, leaving 11 bases between the germline ends. CDR3 length: 14 amino acids. Per germline, CDR1 SGHDN and CDR2 FVKESK. The CDR3 region has the DNA TGTGCCAGCAGCCCTGGCAGTCCGAATGAAAAACTGTTTTTT. Amino acids: CASSPGSPNEKLFF.

V gene TRBV7-2 combines with J gene TRBJ2-4; TRBD1 is a possible D gene (5 bases). Trimming removed 5 bases at V and 1 base at J, with 12 bases between. The CDR3 covers 15 residues. Germline lookup yields CDR1 SGHTA and CDR2 FQGNSA. In nucleotides, the CDR3 is TGTGCCAGCAGCGCCCGAAGACAGGCCAAAAACATTCAGTACTTC. Translating it yields CASSARRQAKNIQYF.

The count of this clone is one. At one of its ends the junction is not consistent with the germline gene, which may arise from a read error. J is TRBJ2-1 and V is TRBV6-5; no firm D call. This CDR3 spans 12 amino acids. The V gene's germline CDR1 is MNHEY and CDR2 SVGAGI. This CDR3 reads CASSNSNNEQFF. CDR3 DNA sequence: TGTGCCAGCAGTAACTCGAACAATGAGCAGTTCTTC.

V gene TRBV27 combines with J gene TRBJ1-5; D is undetermined. Germline V gives CDR1 MNHEY, CDR2 SMNVEV (reference sequence). Trimming stripped 2 bases from V and 4 bases from J, with 15 bases between. This CDR3 has 16 residues. The CDR3 here is CASSLTVGHQNQPQHF. The CDR3 DNA sequence: TGTGCCAGCAGTTTAACCGTCGGCCATCAGAATCAGCCCCAGCATTTT.

The gene calls are TRBV5-5 and TRBJ1-1, with D possibly being TRBD1 (5 bases). The germline V gene has CDR1 SGHKS and CDR2 YYEKEE (reference sequence). This CDR3 has 12 residues. Trimming took off 2 bases at V and 11 bases at J, with 13 bases between the two ends. The chain's CDR3 is CASSFDSYTAFF. The CDR3 DNA reads TGTGCCAGCAGCTTCGACAGCTATACCGCTTTCTTT.

The chain joins TRBV7-8 to TRBJ1-1, with D perhaps TRBD1 (6 bases). Per germline, CDR1 SGHVS and CDR2 FQNEAQ. The CDR3 totals 15 residues. The V gene lost 5 bases and the J gene lost 6 bases, with 19 bases spanning the gap. CDR3 in DNA: TGTGCCAGCAGCGCTACCACAGGGAGTAAGTCTGAAGCTTTCTTT. Translating gives CASSATTGSKSEAFF.

The sample holds a few counts of this clone. The chain joins TRBV4-3 to TRBJ2-7; no clear D. The CDR3 length is 13 residues. V gave up 0 bases and J gave up 6 bases, with 9 bases separating them. From germline, CDR1 is LGHNA and CDR2 YSLEER. CDR3 nucleotides: TGCGCCAGCAGCCAAGATCCCCTCAGCGAGCAGTACTTC. This sequence encodes CASSQDPLSEQYF.

CDR3: CASSLWTAPPSGANVLTF. The CDR3 bases are TGTGCCAGCAGTCTTTGGACAGCGCCGCCCAGTGGGGCCAACGTCCTGACTTTC. The V and J genes are TRBV6-6 and TRBJ2-6, with D tentatively TRBD1 (6 bases). CDR1 is MNHNY, CDR2 SVGAGI, per germline (reference sequence). This CDR3 has 18 residues. With 5 bases removed from V and 3 bases from J, the gap between germline ends came to 20 bases.

The chain employs TRBV4-1 and TRBJ1-2, with D maybe TRBD1 (5 bases). The V gene's germline CDR1 is MGHRA and CDR2 YSYEKL. The CDR3 loop spans 14 amino acids. Trimming removed 3 bases from V and 2 bases from J, with 10 bases in between. The CDR3 is CASSQGEGNYGYTF. CDR3 sequence (DNA): TGCGCCAGCAGCCAGGGGGAAGGGAACTATGGCTACACCTTC.

The rearrangement uses TRBV5-8 and TRBJ2-1; the D gene is possibly TRBD1 (6 bases). V dropped 2 bases and J dropped 7 bases, with 13 bases sitting between them. There are 14 residues in the CDR3. From germline, CDR1 is SGHTS and CDR2 YDEGEE. Written as DNA, the CDR3 is TGTGCCAGCAGCTTCCAGGGGCGGTTGAATGAGCAGTTCTTC. It specifies CASSFQGRLNEQFF.

The chain has TRBV4-1 and TRBJ1-1, with 7 bases matching TRBD1. The ends lost 7 bases at V and 5 bases at J; junction bases unmatched: 16. Germline assignment: CDR1 MGHRA and CDR2 YSYEKL. The CDR3 spans 16 residues. The CDR3: CASTHPNRGIRTEAFF. DNA for the CDR3: TGCGCCAGCACCCACCCGAACAGGGGCATTAGGACTGAAGCTTTCTTT.

The V gene is TRBV6-5, the J gene TRBJ2-2, with D possibly TRBD1 on 6 matching bases. Germline V lookup: CDR1 MNHEY, CDR2 SVGAGI. The CDR3 is 14 amino acids. The V end was cut by 6 bases, the J end by 1 base, with 9 bases between. CDR3 loop: CASRLQGNTGELFF. CDR3 DNA sequence: TGTGCCAGCAGGTTACAGGGGAACACCGGGGAGCTGTTTTTT.

V and J are TRBV29-1 and TRBJ1-2, with unresolved D. CDR1 is SQVTM, CDR2 ANQGSEA, per germline. The CDR3 has 9 residues. Trimming pared 8 bases from V and 7 bases from J, leaving 8 bases between. The CDR3 here is CSFRPGYTF. The CDR3 region has the DNA TGCAGCTTCCGGCCTGGCTACACCTTC. Combining the CDR3 with reference TRBV29-1 and TRBJ1-2 gives the whole variable domain SAVISQKPSRDICQRGTSLTIQCQVDSQVTMMFWYRQQPGQSLTLIATANQGSEATYESGFVIDKFPISRPNLTFSTLTVSNMSPEDSSIYLCSFRPGYTFGSGTRLTVV.

For the CDR3, the DNA is TGTGCCAGCAGCCATTCTAGGATACAGGGCTCCTACAATGAGCAGTTCTTC. Residues: CASSHSRIQGSYNEQFF. The chain is built from TRBV3-1 (or the pseudogene TRBV3-2) and TRBJ2-1, with TRBD1 as a possible D gene (6 bases). The CDR3 is 17 residues long. The V gene lost 3 bases and the J gene lost 0 bases, with 15 bases spanning the gap. Germline V gives CDR1 LGHDT, CDR2 YNNKEL (reference sequence).

The chain joins TRBV7-8 to TRBJ2-5; D uncertain. Trimming took 0 bases from V and 7 from J, leaving 12 bases between them. Germline V CDR1 and CDR2: SGHVS, FQNEAQ. CDR3 length equals 14 residues. The CDR3 region is CASSLAQVSGTQYF. The CDR3 DNA reads TGTGCCAGCAGCTTAGCCCAAGTTTCAGGGACCCAGTACTTC.

The V gene is TRBV5-4, the J gene TRBJ2-3; D unclear. Germline CDR1 is SGHNT and CDR2 is YYREEE (reference sequence). The V gene lost 3 bases and the J gene lost 8 bases, with 19 bases spanning the gap. This CDR3 has 15 amino acids. CDR3 region: CASSSFPLVLGTQYF. CDR3 in DNA: TGTGCCAGCAGCTCATTTCCCCTAGTGCTTGGTACGCAGTATTTT.

This chain uses TRBV5-6 with TRBJ1-5, with D unclear. Trimming left V 0 bases short and J 4 bases short, with 8 bases between. This CDR3 is built from 14 residues. The germline gives CDR1 SGHDT, CDR2 YYEEEE. The CDR3: CASSLGHLNQPQHF. CDR3 nucleotides: TGTGCCAGCAGCTTGGGACACCTAAATCAGCCCCAGCATTTT.

The chain links TRBV2 to TRBJ2-7; no clear D. The CDR3 spans 11 residues. V shed 4 bases and J shed 2 bases, with 3 bases lying between them. The germline CDR1 and CDR2 sequences are SNHLY and FYNNEI. The CDR3 loop is CASSAPYEQYF. CDR3 bases: TGTGCCAGCAGTGCACCCTACGAGCAGTACTTC.

The chain employs TRBV28 and TRBJ1-1, with no clear D. The CDR3 spans 13 residues. Germline values: CDR1 MDHEN, CDR2 SYDVKM. V was clipped by 7 bases and J by 4 bases, with 13 bases between them. The CDR3 bases are TGTGCCAGCATACGGACCGCGGGCACTGAAGCTTTCTTT. Its protein product is CASIRTAGTEAFF.